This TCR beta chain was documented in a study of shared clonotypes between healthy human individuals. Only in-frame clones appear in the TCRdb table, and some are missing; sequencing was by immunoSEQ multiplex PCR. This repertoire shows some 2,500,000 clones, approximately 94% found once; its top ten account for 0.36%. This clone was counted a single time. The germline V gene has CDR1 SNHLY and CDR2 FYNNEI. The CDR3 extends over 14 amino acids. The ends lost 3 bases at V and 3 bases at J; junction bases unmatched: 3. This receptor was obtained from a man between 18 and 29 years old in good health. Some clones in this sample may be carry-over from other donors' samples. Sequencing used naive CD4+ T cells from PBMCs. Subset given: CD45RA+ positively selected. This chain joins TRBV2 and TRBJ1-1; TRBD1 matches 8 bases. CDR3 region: CASSEQGADTEAFF. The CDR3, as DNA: TGTGCCAGCAGTGAGCAGGGGGCGGACACTGAAGCTTTCTTT.